The sequence of this T cell receptor beta chain was determined in a study of IL-17A CD8 T cells in psoriatic arthritis synovium. General notes on the study: The study was designed to define the phenotype, molecular profile and function of synovial IL-17A+CD8+ T cells in the pathogenesis of psoriatic arthritis.

The full study reports these points: In a couple of patients, many Tc17 clones also appeared in the synovial Tc1 population, producing Morisita overlap indices above 0.85. Cells came from synovial fluid rather than synovial tissue, since no psoriatic arthritis synovial tissue samples were available. In psoriatic arthritis, TCRbeta sequencing revealed that synovial Tc17 cells were polyclonal, with a median clonality of roughly 0.074. TCR sequencing covered only three patients, which the authors acknowledged as a limited sample size. Although most synovial CD8+ subsets stayed polyclonal, some individual clones made up over 4.5% of the repertoire.

The trim is 4 bases for V and 7 bases for J, with a gap of 17 bases between the germline ends. The CDR3, cysteine through phenylalanine, is 14 amino acids long. Only CDR3 DNA remains: 42 bases, in frame from the first base. There are a few counts of this clone. No antigen is known for it. One base away there is no much larger clone; base qualities are not given. After DNA extraction (Qiagen), TCRbeta V-D-J rearrangements underwent bias-controlled amplification and then high-throughput sequencing (immunoSEQ; Adaptive Biotech). The authors' analysis ran thus. The immunoSEQ Analyzer platform was used to analyze productive sequences at the sequence level. Clonality was calculated as 1 minus Pielou's evenness, with values ranging from 0 (highly polyclonal) to 1 (monoclonal). The Morisita index, ranging from 0 (no similarity) to 1 (complete similarity), was used to quantify repertoire overlap between subsets. TCRdb obtained this table from immuneACCESS and retained in-frame rearrangements with V and J assigned. These tables miss some clones; where compared with another copy, unresolved V genes account for less than half of the shortfall, and the remainder is unexplained. V, J and clone size are taken as reported in that table, and D and trimming were inferred from the DNA itself. The sample data list roughly 1,300 clones, and 70% to 85% of these were observed just once. The ten largest clones take up approximately 15% of the sample.

CD3+ T cells, isolated magnetically, got 1.5 hours of stimulation with PMA and ionomycin and were then labeled using IL-17A and IFNgamma cytokine secretion assays. Synovial fluid effusions were drawn from actively inflamed joints of patients with psoriatic arthritis. For each patient, synovial fluid served as the source from which three memory CD8+ T cell populations were isolated by sorting: Tc1 cells (IL-17A-IFNgamma+), Tc17 cells (IL-17A+) and the bulk memory fraction, allowing their TCR repertoires to be compared. The psoriatic arthritis patients fulfilled the Classification of Psoriatic Arthritis Study Group (CASPAR) criteria. Cytokine-secreting cells were counterstained with viability dye and anti-CD3, CD8, CD14 and CD4 antibodies and sorted on a BD FACSAria. In a few patients with psoriatic arthritis, sorted CD8+ T cell subsets from synovial fluid were put through TCRbeta sequencing. Synovial fluid mononuclear cells were isolated using Lymphoprep and were cryopreserved in liquid nitrogen prior to use. About 50% fetal calf serum and approximately 9% dimethyl sulfoxide were contained in the cryopreservation medium.

The chain is assembled from TRBV5-3 and TRBJ1-2, with a weak D call of TRBD1 (6 bases match). TRBV5-3 is designated an ORF whose function remains uncertain. This TCR was sampled from a human donor with psoriatic arthritis. The sample comprised IL-17A+ (IFN-gamma+/-) memory CD8+ T cells from synovial fluid. The cell subset or site label, read with the paper, signifies: IL-17A+IFNgamma+/- memory CD8+ (Tc17) cells. The CDR3 loop reads CARSNGPGASGYTF. The nucleotide sequence is given as TGTGCCAGAAGCAACGGGCCGGGGGCAAGTGGCTACACCTTC.